This T cell receptor beta chain derives from a study of cytomegalovirus exposure and HLA in healthy donors. Between the trimmed V and J ends, which lost 5 bases and 6 bases, there was a span of 17 bases. The CDR3 length is 14 residues. From germline, CDR1 is MNHEY and CDR2 SMNVEV (reference sequence). PCR involved 60 Vbeta and 13 Jbeta primers. Using immunoSEQ multiplex PCR, the repertoire was profiled, and TCRdb retains in-frame clones only, with some absent. The sample shows about 140,000 clones, about 80% of them seen only once. The source is a male donor in good health and CMV-seropositive. The chain carries TRBV27 and TRBJ2-7; TRBD1 is a possible D gene (6 bases). The specimen sequenced was PBMCs. For the CDR3, the DNA is TGTGCCAGCAGTAATACAGGGCCCCGCCGCGAGCAGTACTTC. This sequence encodes CASSNTGPRREQYF.